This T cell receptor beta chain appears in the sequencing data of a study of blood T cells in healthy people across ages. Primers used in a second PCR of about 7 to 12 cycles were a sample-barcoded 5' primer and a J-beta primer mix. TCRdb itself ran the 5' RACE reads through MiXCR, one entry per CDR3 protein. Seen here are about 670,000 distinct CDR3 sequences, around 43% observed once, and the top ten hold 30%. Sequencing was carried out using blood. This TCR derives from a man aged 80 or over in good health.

CDR3 sequence reads: CSAIRQPATYNEQFF. Written as DNA, the CDR3 is TGCAGTGCTATCAGACAGCCTGCAACCTACAATGAGCAGTTCTTC. The rearrangement links TRBV20-1 to TRBJ2-1; possible D gene TRBD1, 5 bases. Trimming removed 4 bases at V and 2 bases at J, with 15 bases between. The CDR3 runs 15 residues. Germline CDR1 DFQATT, CDR2 SNEGSKA (reference sequence).